This is a list of T cell receptor beta chains from one sample in a study of cytomegalovirus exposure and HLA in healthy donors. Generated by immunoSEQ multiplex PCR, the TCRdb table keeps only in-frame clones and is missing some. The table shows fewer than 120,000 clones, with approximately 80% occurring only once. Sequenced material: PBMCs. These receptors were taken from an older woman in good health and CMV-seropositive. Both conserved end residues are part of each CDR3.

v_call cdr3_aa
TRBV10-3 CAISEIPSDQSTDTQYF
TRBV9 CASSAGGQFTDTQYF
TRBV7-2 CASTLAGGGINEQFF
TRBV19 CASSAAGGNQPQHF
TRBV5-1 CASGKAGGPYNEQFF
TRBV7-3 CASSLTSPRSFSYNEQFF
TRBV18 CASSVGSGSYNEQFF
TRBV5-8 CASSLWGQGRNSPLHF
TRBV13 CASSFSSPSGTFSYEQYF
TRBV7-9 CASSLYGGEGYTF
TRBV6-5 CASTETGESSYEQYF
TRBV7-2 CASSLTRSGELFF
TRBV6-5 CASGKGARVQPQHF
TRBV29-1 CSVRRTGGDGEAFF
TRBV25-1 CASSEGGYGYTF
TRBV6-5 CASRPDSGVEETQYF
TRBV18 CASSRTGTKGTDTQYF
TRBV5-6 CASSLFSELHTQYF
TRBV5-4 CASSPGLAGLETQYF
TRBV11-2 CASTRTIGEGGGYNEQFF
TRBV9 CASSKTPGSDQPQHF
TRBV19 CASTPGTGYYGYTF
TRBV7-3 CASSLGGGRTDTQYF
TRBV2 CASSSQGGSQPQHF
TRBV7-9 CASSAGLAVTNNEQFF
TRBV5-1 CASSLAQRTGDFAFF
TRBV5-1 CASSDPTSHNTQYF
TRBV9 CASSPYPTTGIGSGANVLTF
TRBV7-2 CASGGGGRAWSEQYF
TRBV6-6 CASTWTGITSYEQYF
TRBV11-2 CASSLEPPLGLRDRGEKLFF
TRBV19 CASSTIRGQYGYTF
TRBV5-4 CASSLPHSQDTQYF
TRBV21-1 CASGGGVQETQYF
TRBV7-2 CASSLAPGTANTEAFF
TRBV5-1 CASSLERAGYTF
TRBV15 CATSLRTVANYGYTF
TRBV28 CASFPPGGGILF
TRBV5-1 CASSLSLRSDTQYF
TRBV19 CASSIGQIDNQPQHF